A single sample is the source of the 12 T cell receptor beta chains below, sequenced in a study of blood T cell repertoires in COVID-19. The protocol was immunoSEQ multiplex PCR, while the TCRdb copy is restricted to in-frame clones and leaves out a portion. This sample has 140,000 to 150,000 clones; around 86% occur once, and the top ten carry 11%. The sequencing sample was made of PBMCs or T cells enriched from blood (not recorded which). The receptors were gathered from a man in his fifties or sixties who had recovered from COVID-19.

This sequence joins TRBV28 and TRBJ1-5; D gene unclear. The CDR3 has 14 amino acids. With 2 bases removed from V and 5 bases from J, the gap between germline ends came to 10 bases. The V gene's germline CDR1 is MDHEN and CDR2 SYDVKM. Here the CDR3 DNA reads TGTGCCAGCAGTTTACCCTCTACCTATCAGCCCCAGCATTTT. This translates into CASSLPSTYQPQHF. The full variable domain, completed using reference TRBV28 and TRBJ1-5, is DVKVTQSSRYLVKRTGEKVFLECVQDMDHENMFWYRQDPGLGLRLIYFSYDVKMKEKGDIPEGYSVSREKKERFSLILESASTNQTSMYLCASSLPSTYQPQHFGDGTRLSIL.

The chain joins TRBV6-5 to TRBJ1-1, with a possible D match to TRBD1 (6 bases). Trimming cost V 6 bases and J 3 bases, with 17 bases left between them. This CDR3 contains 15 residues. Germline lookup yields CDR1 MNHEY and CDR2 SVGAGI. The CDR3 loop is CASSVDGGRYTEAFF. DNA of the CDR3: TGTGCCAGCAGCGTAGACGGGGGGCGGTACACTGAAGCTTTCTTT.

This clone was seen a single time. The J gene is TRBJ2-1, the V gene TRBV7-2, with D possibly TRBD1 on 6 matching bases. Germline V gene lookup returns CDR1 SGHTA and CDR2 FQGNSA. Trimming pared 3 bases from V and 4 bases from J, leaving 13 bases between. CDR3 length: 15 residues. The DNA of the CDR3 is TGTGCCAGCAGCTTGGACAGAGATTTATACAATGAGCAGTTCTTC. Amino acids: CASSLDRDLYNEQFF.

The rearrangement uses TRBV30 and TRBJ1-1; no firm D call. Germline lookup yields CDR1 GTSNPN and CDR2 SVGIG (reference sequence). CDR3 length equals 12 residues. Trimming took off 3 bases at V and 7 bases at J, with 12 bases between the two ends. CDR3 residues: CAWRLREGEAFF. CDR3 nucleotides: TGTGCCTGGAGGCTAAGGGAGGGTGAAGCTTTCTTT.

V usage is TRBV6-6 and J usage is TRBJ2-5; TRBD2 matches 8 bases. Per the germline V gene, CDR1 is MNHNY and CDR2 is SVGAGI (reference sequence). The CDR3 consists of 15 residues. V lost 5 bases, J lost 5 bases, and 10 bases stayed unmatched. The CDR3 region is CASSMSGSVRETQYF. The CDR3 nucleotides are TGTGCCAGCAGTATGAGCGGGAGTGTTCGGGAGACCCAGTACTTC.

The V gene is TRBV6-5, the J gene TRBJ2-1; D perhaps matches TRBD2 (6 bases). Germline-derived CDR1 and CDR2 are MNHEY and SVGAGI. Trimming took off 7 bases at V and 8 bases at J, with 15 bases between the two ends. CDR3 length: 13 amino acids. The CDR3 is CASTRGRLDEQFF. The CDR3 region has the DNA TGTGCCAGCACCCGAGGGAGGCTAGATGAGCAGTTCTTC.

This chain connects TRBV3-1 (or the pseudogene TRBV3-2) to TRBJ1-3; TRBD1 might be the D (6 bases). V was trimmed by 3 bases and J by 4 bases, leaving 10 bases between them. The CDR3 extends over 14 amino acids. Germline CDR1 is LGHDT and CDR2 is YNNKEL (reference sequence). The CDR3, as DNA: TGTGCCAGCAGCCATACAGGGTACGGAAACACCATATATTTT. Amino acid sequence: CASSHTGYGNTIYF.

The rearrangement uses TRBV27 and TRBJ1-1, with 11 bases identical to TRBD1. Germline V gene data show CDR1 as MNHEY and CDR2 as SMNVEV (reference sequence). Trimming at V came to 5 bases and at J to 4 bases, leaving 6 bases not matched to a gene. The CDR3 loop spans 15 amino acids. The CDR3 bases are TGTGCCAGCAGTCAAACGGACAGGGGGCCCACTGAAGCTTTCTTT. Translation: CASSQTDRGPTEAFF.

The chain links TRBV28 to TRBJ2-1; 8 bases are shared with TRBD2. CDR3 size: 11 residues. The ends lost 2 bases at V and 15 bases at J; junction bases unmatched: 3. The germline CDR1 and CDR2 sequences are MDHEN and SYDVKM. The CDR3 reads CASSLSGGPFF. CDR3 nucleotides: TGTGCCAGCAGTTTAAGCGGGGGCCCGTTCTTC.

CDR3 sequence: CASSTRTGTYEQYF. CDR3 bases: TGCGCCAGCAGCACCAGGACCGGGACCTACGAGCAGTACTTC. V usage is TRBV5-1 and J usage is TRBJ2-7; maybe TRBD2 (5 bases). CDR1 and CDR2 (germline): SGHRS, YFSETQ. This CDR3 spans 14 amino acids. V lost 4 bases and J lost 2, with 13 bases in between.

The chain combines TRBV15 with TRBJ2-5; D is ambiguous. In germline, CDR1 is LNHNV, CDR2 YYDKDF (reference sequence). There are 13 residues in the CDR3. V gave up 0 bases and J gave up 4 bases, with 6 bases separating them. The CDR3 protein is CATSRDKRETQYF. In nucleotides, the CDR3 is TGTGCCACCAGCAGAGATAAGCGAGAGACCCAGTACTTC.

The CDR3 bases are TGTGCCAGCAGCCAAGATAGGGGGGGGCGATACGAGCAGTACTTC. Its translation: CASSQDRGGRYEQYF. This sequence joins TRBV4-2 and TRBJ2-7; D is perhaps TRBD2 (7 bases). Germline-derived CDR1 and CDR2 are LGHNA and YNFKEQ. The CDR3 contains 15 residues. Trimming shortened V by 0 bases and J by 4 bases, and 13 bases separated the two germline ends.